The 19 T cell receptor beta chains below come from one sample, sequenced in a study of T cells in Graves' hyperthyroidism and ophthalmopathy. The TCR beta CDR3 regions underwent amplification using RNA transcripts as the source. The HTBI primer set served for first-round RT-PCR of the TCR CDR3. TCRdb reprocessed the multiplex PCR reads via MiXCR and lists one record per CDR3 protein. Here the sample spans about 270,000 distinct CDR3 sequences, less than 30% being singletons. The sequenced sample was blood. These receptors were taken from a man aged 40-49 years with Graves' hyperthyroidism that later progressed to Graves' ophthalmopathy.

This clonotype came up many times. The genes are TRBV27 and TRBJ2-7; weak D call: TRBD1 (6 bases). The V end was cut by 5 bases, the J end by 2 bases, with 13 bases between. Germline values: CDR1 MNHEY, CDR2 SMNVEV (reference sequence). The CDR3 contains 14 residues. DNA for the CDR3: TGTGCCAGCAGTCTCGACAGGAGGACCTACGAGCAGTACTTC. The encoded protein is CASSLDRRTYEQYF.

The chain recombines TRBV6-2 or TRBV6-3 with TRBJ1-2; D remains unclear. The germline V gene has CDR1 MNHEY and CDR2 SVGEGT. The CDR3 loop spans 14 amino acids. Trimming took 2 bases from V and 0 from J, leaving 7 bases between them. This chain's CDR3 is CASSYANPNYGYTF. DNA for the CDR3: TGTGCCAGCAGTTACGCCAACCCTAACTATGGCTACACCTTC.

This clonotype occurred many times. This rearrangement joins TRBV9 to TRBJ2-3, with TRBD2 matching 7 bases. Per the germline V gene, CDR1 is SGDLS and CDR2 is YYNGEE. The V segment lost 0 bases and the J segment 2 bases; nucleotides outside the gene matches: 12. CDR3 length: 18 residues. The chain's CDR3 is CASSVEGFAGVLTDTQYF. CDR3 DNA: TGTGCCAGCAGCGTAGAGGGCTTTGCGGGAGTCCTCACAGATACGCAGTATTTT.

V and J are TRBV11-2 and TRBJ2-6; no definite D call. This CDR3 is 15 amino acids long. Between the trimmed V and J ends, which lost 0 bases and 0 bases, there was a span of 3 bases. Looked up from germline, CDR1 is SGHAT and CDR2 is FQNNGV. This chain's CDR3 is CASSLDRSGANVLTF. CDR3 in DNA: TGTGCCAGCAGCTTAGACCGCTCTGGGGCCAACGTCCTGACTTTC.

The table lists this clonotype with a few counts. CDR3 in amino acids: CASSQGQVPLTEAFF. CDR3 nucleotides: TGTGCCAGCAGCCAGGGACAGGTGCCGCTCACTGAAGCTTTCTTT. This chain connects TRBV7-2 to TRBJ1-1; 8 bases match TRBD1. The CDR3 is 15 residues long. Germline assignment: CDR1 SGHTA and CDR2 FQGNSA. V lost 5 bases and J lost 4; bases outside the gene matches: 9.

This clonotype came up many times. The chain carries TRBV11-1 and TRBJ1-1; possibly TRBD1 for D (5 bases). Trimming stripped 5 bases from V and 0 bases from J, with 19 bases between. The V gene's germline CDR1 is SGHAT and CDR2 FQDESV (reference sequence). This CDR3 has 17 residues. In nucleotides, the CDR3 is TGTGCCAGCAGCCCGTGGGGGACCTACGCAATGAACACTGAAGCTTTCTTT. Encoded protein: CASSPWGTYAMNTEAFF.

In its sample, this clonotype was seen many times. The chain joins TRBV30 to TRBJ2-7; maybe TRBD1 (5 bases). The CDR3 is made up of 14 amino acids. Germline V gene data show CDR1 as GTSNPN and CDR2 as SVGIG (reference sequence). V was pared by 1 base and J by 3 bases, with 13 bases between. CDR3 sequence (DNA): TGTGCCTGGAGTGATCAGGGCTGGGTCTACGAGCAGTACTTC. Translated, it gives CAWSDQGWVYEQYF.

The rearrangement links TRBV5-1 to TRBJ2-7; 7 nucleotides match TRBD1. Trimming removed 2 bases from V and 4 bases from J; junction bases left unmatched: 9. Germline V gives CDR1 SGHRS, CDR2 YFSETQ. This CDR3 is 15 amino acids long. In DNA form, the CDR3 reads TGCGCCAGCAGCTTCGAGGGGGCAGGATGGTACGAGCAGTACTTC. It is translated as CASSFEGAGWYEQYF.

This clonotype was picked up many times. V is TRBV28 and J is TRBJ1-5; D unresolved. The V end lost 7 bases, the J end lost 4 bases, and 20 bases lay between the germline ends. Germline V gene data show CDR1 as MDHEN and CDR2 as SYDVKM. The CDR3 is 16 residues long. DNA of the CDR3: TGTGCCAGCACCCTTGGAACGGGCCAGGAGAATCAGCCCCAGCATTTT. This sequence encodes CASTLGTGQENQPQHF. Drawing the rest from reference TRBV28 and TRBJ1-5, the complete variable domain is DVKVTQSSRYLVKRTGEKVFLECVQDMDHENMFWYRQDPGLGLRLIYFSYDVKMKEKGDIPEGYSVSREKKERFSLILESASTNQTSMYLCASTLGTGQENQPQHFGDGTRLSIL.

This clonotype was observed at least ten times. The rearrangement links TRBV20-1 to TRBJ2-5; perhaps TRBD2 as D (8 bases). Trimming stripped 4 bases from V and 5 bases from J, with 20 bases between. Germline V gene data show CDR1 as DFQATT and CDR2 as SNEGSKA (reference sequence). The CDR3 is made up of 15 amino acids. CDR3 loop: CSATGGGGIRETQYF. In DNA, the CDR3 is TGCAGTGCTACGGGAGGGGGCGGAATCCGGGAGACCCAGTACTTC.

V usage is TRBV12-3 or TRBV12-4 and J usage is TRBJ1-2; no reliable D call. V shed 0 bases and J shed 5 bases, with 13 bases lying between them. This CDR3 comprises 15 residues. CDR3 protein: CASSLARRTLYGYTF. In nucleotides, the CDR3 is TGTGCCAGCAGTTTAGCGCGCAGGACTCTTTATGGCTACACCTTC.

This clonotype showed up many times. The rearrangement uses TRBV6-5 and TRBJ1-5, with 7 bases lining up with TRBD1. Germline trimming cut 7 bases from V and 7 bases from J; bases unmatched to any gene: 10. CDR3 length: 14 residues. Germline V gives CDR1 MNHEY, CDR2 SVGAGI. The CDR3 nucleotides read TGTGCCAGCATTTTACAGGGGACGAGCCAGCCCCAGCATTTT. Amino acid sequence: CASILQGTSQPQHF.

This clonotype was picked up many times. The V and J genes are TRBV5-5 and TRBJ1-1, with a tentative D call TRBD1 (6 bases). Germline V CDR1 and CDR2: SGHKS, YYEKEE (reference sequence). The CDR3 covers 16 residues. Trimming removed 0 bases from V and 0 bases from J, with 12 bases in between. Here the CDR3 DNA reads TGTGCCAGCAGCTTGGGGGGAGGGACAATGAACACTGAAGCTTTCTTT. The encoded protein is CASSLGGGTMNTEAFF.

This clonotype was recorded many times. The chain combines TRBV25-1 with TRBJ1-2; 10 bases map to TRBD1. The CDR3 is 15 residues long. With 3 bases clipped from V and 4 bases from J, the junction kept 5 bases outside the gene matches. The germline V gene has CDR1 MGHDK and CDR2 SYGVNS. In DNA form, the CDR3 reads TGTGCCAGCAGTGAGCCGGGGGACAGGGGCTATGGCTACACCTTC. This translates into CASSEPGDRGYGYTF.

This clonotype was seen repeatedly, ten times or more. V gene TRBV7-2 combines with J gene TRBJ2-7; tentatively, D is TRBD1 or TRBD2 (5 bases each). Trimming took 5 bases from V and 4 from J, leaving 18 bases between them. The CDR3 length is 15 residues. The germline V gene has CDR1 SGHTA and CDR2 FQGNSA. CDR3 coding DNA: TGTGCCAGCAGCAACCCATCACTAGGGGAATACGAGCAGTACTTC. It specifies CASSNPSLGEYEQYF.

At least ten counts were recorded for this clonotype. The chain combines TRBV7-2 with TRBJ1-1; D is uncertain. Germline loops: CDR1 SGHTA, CDR2 FQGNSA. Trimming shortened V by 0 bases and J by 1 base, and 9 bases separated the two germline ends. This CDR3 region has 15 residues. The CDR3 coding sequence is TGTGCCAGCAGCTTAGCGCCCCAAGAGAACACTGAAGCTTTCTTT. This translates into CASSLAPQENTEAFF.

This clonotype was seen ten or more times. The chain uses TRBV28 and TRBJ2-1; D uncertain. With 3 bases removed from V and 1 base from J, the gap between germline ends came to 13 bases. CDR3 length equals 16 residues. Germline V CDR1 and CDR2: MDHEN, SYDVKM. CDR3 DNA: TGTGCCAGCAGTTTTGGCCCGACCTCATCCTACAATGAGCAGTTCTTC. It translates to CASSFGPTSSYNEQFF.

This clonotype was counted ten times or more. The chain uses TRBV7-9 and TRBJ2-7, with 11 bases that match TRBD2. V lost 2 bases and J lost 1; bases outside the gene matches: 10. This CDR3 region has 18 residues. Germline V CDR1 and CDR2: SEHNR, FQNEAQ (reference sequence). CDR3 coding DNA: TGTGCCAGCAGCTTATATCCTAGCGGGAGGTTTCTGTCCTACGAGCAGTACTTC. This codes for CASSLYPSGRFLSYEQYF.

This clonotype was seen many times. This chain links TRBV2 with TRBJ1-1; D might be TRBD1 (5 bases). This CDR3 is 16 amino acids long. Trimming shortened V by 5 bases and J by 1 base, and 17 bases separated the two germline ends. Germline V gives CDR1 SNHLY, CDR2 FYNNEI. In DNA, the CDR3 is TGTGCCAGCAGTTCACACCGGGACGTAAAGAACACTGAAGCTTTCTTT. It yields the protein CASSSHRDVKNTEAFF.